This paragraph reports one TCR beta chain. The antigen is unknown. Chemo-refractory metastatic non-small-cell lung cancer patients underwent focal radiation alongside CTLA-4 blockade with ipilimumab. From germline, CDR1 is SGHRS and CDR2 YFSETQ. The germline V and J ends were trimmed by 0 bases and 2 bases, with 14 bases remaining between them. The CDR3 length is 17 residues. These data originate in a study of radiotherapy plus CTLA-4 blockade in lung cancer. Across the study: Around 18% of enrolled patients responded objectively, and 31% had disease control. General study results and limits: Peripheral blood showed expansion of tumor-derived TCR clones after radiotherapy and ipilimumab. Interferon-beta, together with early blood T cell clone dynamics, reportedly best predicted response.

Assay used: immunoSEQ multiplex PCR; TCRdb lists only in-frame clones, some missing. The table includes fewer than 140,000 clones, 85% detected once. The sequence derives from a human donor with non-small cell lung cancer that progressed on radiotherapy plus ipilimumab. Some clones in this sample may be carry-over from other donors' samples. The starting material was peripheral blood, obtained from a patient treated with radiotherapy plus ipilimumab. The chain employs TRBV5-1 and TRBJ1-4; no clear D. The CDR3: CASSLAVGLGTNEKLFF. CDR3 coding DNA: TGCGCCAGCAGCTTGGCCGTGGGCCTGGGCACTAATGAAAAACTGTTTTTT.